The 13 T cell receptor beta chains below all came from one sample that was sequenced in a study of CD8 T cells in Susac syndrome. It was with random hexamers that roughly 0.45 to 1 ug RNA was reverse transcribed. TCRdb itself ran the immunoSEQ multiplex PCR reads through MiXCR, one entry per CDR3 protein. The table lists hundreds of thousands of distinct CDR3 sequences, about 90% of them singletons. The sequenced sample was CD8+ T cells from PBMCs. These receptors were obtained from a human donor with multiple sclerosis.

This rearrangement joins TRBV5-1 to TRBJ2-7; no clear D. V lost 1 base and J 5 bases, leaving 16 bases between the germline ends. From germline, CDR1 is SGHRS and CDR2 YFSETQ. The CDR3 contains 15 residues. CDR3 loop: CASSLSFGSAHEQYF. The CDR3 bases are TGCGCCAGCAGCTTGAGTTTTGGGTCGGCCCACGAGCAGTACTTC.

The CDR3 here is CASGFDPRSYTF. DNA of the CDR3: TGTGCTAGTGGTTTCGACCCCCGGAGCTACACCTTC. The V gene is TRBV12-5, the J gene TRBJ1-2; no clear D gene. The germline gives CDR1 LGHNT, CDR2 FRNRAP. This CDR3 has 12 amino acids. Trimming shortened V by 3 bases and J by 9 bases, and 11 bases separated the two germline ends.

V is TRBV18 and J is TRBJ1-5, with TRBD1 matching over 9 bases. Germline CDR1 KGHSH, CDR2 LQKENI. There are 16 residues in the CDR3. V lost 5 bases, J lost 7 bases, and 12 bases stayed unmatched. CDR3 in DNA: TGTGCCAGCTCAACCGGGACAGGGACCCCCGGGCAGCCCCAGCATTTT. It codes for CASSTGTGTPGQPQHF. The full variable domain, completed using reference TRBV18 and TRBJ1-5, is NAGVMQNPRHLVRRRGQEARLRCSPMKGHSHVYWYRQLPEEGLKFMVYLQKENIIDESGMPKERFSAEFPKEGPSILRIQQVVRGDSAAYFCASSTGTGTPGQPQHFGDGTRLSIL.

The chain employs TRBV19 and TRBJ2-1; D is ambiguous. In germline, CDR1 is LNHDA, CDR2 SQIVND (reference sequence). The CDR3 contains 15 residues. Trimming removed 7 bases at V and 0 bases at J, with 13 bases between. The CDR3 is CASMWAVGSYNEQFF. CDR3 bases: TGTGCCAGTATGTGGGCCGTAGGCTCCTACAATGAGCAGTTCTTC.

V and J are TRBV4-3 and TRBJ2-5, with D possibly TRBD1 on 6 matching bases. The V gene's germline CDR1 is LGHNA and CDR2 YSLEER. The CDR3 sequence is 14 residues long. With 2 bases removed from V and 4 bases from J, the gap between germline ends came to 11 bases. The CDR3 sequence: CASSQSPGVETQYF. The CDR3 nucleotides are TGCGCCAGCAGCCAATCCCCAGGGGTAGAGACCCAGTACTTC.

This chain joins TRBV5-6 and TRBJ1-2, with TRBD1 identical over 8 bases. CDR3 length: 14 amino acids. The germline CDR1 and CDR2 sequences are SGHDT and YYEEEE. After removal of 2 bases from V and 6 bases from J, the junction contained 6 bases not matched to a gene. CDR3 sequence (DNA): TGTGCCAGCAGCTTAGTTAACAGGGGGGATGGCTACACCTTC. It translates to CASSLVNRGDGYTF.

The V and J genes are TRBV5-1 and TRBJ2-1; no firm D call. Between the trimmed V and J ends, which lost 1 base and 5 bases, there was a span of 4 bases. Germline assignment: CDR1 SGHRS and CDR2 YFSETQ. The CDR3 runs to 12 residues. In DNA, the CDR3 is TGCGCCAGCAGCTTGTGGGACAATGAGCAGTTCTTC. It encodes CASSLWDNEQFF.

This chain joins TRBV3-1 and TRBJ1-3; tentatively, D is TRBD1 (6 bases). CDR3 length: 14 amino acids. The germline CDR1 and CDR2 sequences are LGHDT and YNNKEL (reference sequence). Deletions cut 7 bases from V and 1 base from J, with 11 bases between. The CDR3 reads CASTRQGSGNTIYF. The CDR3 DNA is TGTGCCAGCACTCGCCAGGGGTCTGGAAACACCATATATTTT.

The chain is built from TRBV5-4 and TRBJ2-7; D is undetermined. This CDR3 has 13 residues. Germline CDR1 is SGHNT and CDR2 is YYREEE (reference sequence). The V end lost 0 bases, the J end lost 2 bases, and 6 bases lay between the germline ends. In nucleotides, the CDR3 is TGTGCCAGCAGCTTGGACAACGCCTACGAGCAGTACTTC. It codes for CASSLDNAYEQYF.

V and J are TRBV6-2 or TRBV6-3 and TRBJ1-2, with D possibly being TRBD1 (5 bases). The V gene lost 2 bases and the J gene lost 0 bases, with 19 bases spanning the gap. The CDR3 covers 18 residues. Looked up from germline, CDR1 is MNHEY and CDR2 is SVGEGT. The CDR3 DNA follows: TGTGCCAGCAGTTACCGCTACGCCCGGGACCCAGCTAACTATGGCTACACCTTC. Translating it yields CASSYRYARDPANYGYTF.

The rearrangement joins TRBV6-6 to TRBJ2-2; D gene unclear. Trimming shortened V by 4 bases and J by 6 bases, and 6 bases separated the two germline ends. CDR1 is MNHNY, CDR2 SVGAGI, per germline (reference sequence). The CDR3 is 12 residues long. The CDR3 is CASSSVPGELFF. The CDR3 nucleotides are TGTGCCAGCAGTTCTGTCCCCGGGGAGCTGTTTTTT.

The CDR3 sequence is CATSSLAMAENTIYF. The CDR3 bases are TGTGCCACCAGCAGTCTAGCCATGGCGGAAAACACCATATATTTT. J is TRBJ1-3 and V is TRBV15; D is uncertain. The CDR3 covers 15 residues. The ends were cut back, 3 bases at V and 6 bases at J, with 15 bases in the middle. CDR1 is LNHNV and CDR2 is YYDKDF in the germline V gene (reference sequence).

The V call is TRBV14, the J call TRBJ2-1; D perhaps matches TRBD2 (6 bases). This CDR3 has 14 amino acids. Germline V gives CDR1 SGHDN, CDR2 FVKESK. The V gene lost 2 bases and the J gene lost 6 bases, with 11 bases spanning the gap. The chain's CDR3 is CASSQYSGLNEQFF. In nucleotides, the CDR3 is TGTGCCAGCAGCCAATACAGCGGGCTCAATGAGCAGTTCTTC.